This T cell receptor beta chain is from a study of cytomegalovirus exposure and HLA in healthy donors. Study as a whole: Within the Caucasian-associated ancestry cluster were 65% to 85% of the roughly 400 genotyped donors. Overall study results and limits: Serostatus for CMV was the only available immune exposure information. Relative to equally common others, HLA-associated TCR beta chains showed greater clonal expansion in a later analysis.

Comment on this clone: Its antigen is currently unknown.

The germline V gene encodes CDR1 ENHRY and CDR2 SYGVKD. V shed 8 bases, J shed 5 bases, and the junction held 9 bases outside the gene matches. The CDR3 consists of 14 residues. The primer mix had 60 Vbeta and 13 Jbeta primers. Clones were sequenced by immunoSEQ multiplex PCR, and TCRdb holds only the in-frame ones, with some missing. Here the sample table reports some 120,000 clones. The genes are TRBV10-3 and TRBJ2-5; 9 positions agree with TRBD1. Sequences were obtained from PBMCs. This clonotype was sampled from a man aged 18 to 29 in good health and CMV-seronegative. CDR3 sequence reads: CAIGKQGAGETQYF. Written as DNA, the CDR3 is TGTGCCATCGGGAAACAGGGGGCTGGGGAGACCCAGTACTTC.